The 14 T cell receptor beta chains listed next were all sequenced from one sample in a study of blood T cell repertoires in COVID-19. Clones were sequenced by immunoSEQ multiplex PCR, and TCRdb holds only the in-frame ones, with some missing. The table shows around 100,000 clones, with roughly 82% occurring only once. Sequencing used peripheral blood. Receptors originate from a human donor in a cohort sampled during active COVID-19.

The gene calls are TRBV30 and TRBJ2-7; 15 bases are shared with TRBD2. V lost 5 bases and J lost 0; bases outside the gene matches: 2. This CDR3 has 15 residues. Germline CDR1 GTSNPN, CDR2 SVGIG (reference sequence). The CDR3 DNA follows: TGTGCCTGGGGGACTAGCGGGGGGCCCTCCTACGAGCAGTACTTC. The encoded protein is CAWGTSGGPSYEQYF.

J is TRBJ2-3 and V is TRBV30, with 10 bases identical to TRBD1. Looked up from germline, CDR1 is GTSNPN and CDR2 is SVGIG (reference sequence). CDR3 length: 15 residues. The V segment lost 2 bases and the J segment 6 bases; nucleotides outside the gene matches: 8. Written as DNA, the CDR3 is TGTGCCTGGAGTAGACAGGGGGCCCGTCGGGATACGCAGTATTTT. It specifies CAWSRQGARRDTQYF.

The gene calls are TRBV9 and TRBJ2-2; 12 bases map to TRBD2. The CDR3 extends over 17 amino acids. V dropped 4 bases and J dropped 6; count of bases not matched to a gene: 10. Germline CDR1 and CDR2: SGDLS and YYNGEE. The CDR3, as DNA: TGTGCCAGCAGCCCCCGGCTAGCGGGGGGGGACGCCGGGGAGCTGTTTTTT. Its protein product is CASSPRLAGGDAGELFF.

V gene TRBV20-1 combines with J gene TRBJ1-4, with unresolved D. The V gene lost 1 base and the J gene lost 7 bases, with 4 bases spanning the gap. Germline V gene data show CDR1 as DFQATT and CDR2 as SNEGSKA (reference sequence). CDR3 size: 11 residues. Here the CDR3 reads CSARVSEKLFF. The DNA for the CDR3 is TGCAGTGCTAGAGTGAGTGAAAAACTGTTTTTT.

The chain links TRBV10-3 to TRBJ2-7, with D tentatively TRBD1 (7 bases). Trimming shortened V by 3 bases and J by 1 base, and 13 bases separated the two germline ends. CDR3 length equals 15 residues. The germline V gene encodes CDR1 ENHRY and CDR2 SYGVKD. CDR3 region: CAISEPTGTSYEQYF. CDR3 in DNA: TGTGCCATCAGTGAACCGACAGGGACTTCCTACGAGCAGTACTTC.

This clone has just one count. The rearrangement links TRBV12-3 or TRBV12-4 to TRBJ1-2; D gene uncertain. CDR3 length: 12 amino acids. V was trimmed by 8 bases and J by 4 bases, leaving 11 bases between them. CDR3 bases: TGTGCCAGCGAGAAAGAAGTCTATGGCTACACCTTC. Its protein product is CASEKEVYGYTF.

This sequence joins TRBV9 and TRBJ2-1, with 10 nucleotides matching TRBD2. V lost 3 bases to trimming and J lost 4 bases; unmatched junction nucleotides: 7. The CDR3 has 16 amino acids. Germline values: CDR1 SGDLS, CDR2 YYNGEE. CDR3 sequence: CASSGLSGGPYNEQFF. The CDR3 DNA follows: TGTGCCAGCAGCGGCCTTAGCGGGGGGCCTTACAATGAGCAGTTCTTC. Based on the CDR3 plus reference TRBV9 and TRBJ2-1, the full variable domain is DSGVTQTPKHLITATGQRVTLRCSPRSGDLSVYWYQQSLDQGLQFLIQYYNGEERAKGNILERFSAQQFPDLHSELNLSSLELGDSALYFCASSGLSGGPYNEQFFGPGTRLTVL.

This rearrangement joins TRBV6-5 to TRBJ2-2, with D uncertain. CDR3 length equals 15 residues. The V end was cut by 5 bases, the J end by 5 bases, with 15 bases between. Germline V gives CDR1 MNHEY, CDR2 SVGAGI. The DNA of the CDR3 is TGTGCCAGCAGTACGAGTAACCGTCGGACCGGGGAGCTGTTTTTT. Amino acids: CASSTSNRRTGELFF.

The genes are TRBV5-1 and TRBJ2-1; tentative D call: TRBD2 (5 bases). CDR3 length: 16 amino acids. Germline values: CDR1 SGHRS, CDR2 YFSETQ. Trimming took 4 bases from V and 1 from J, leaving 15 bases between them. CDR3 DNA: TGCGCCAGCAGCGCACGAACTAGTCCTTCCTACAATGAGCAGTTCTTC. Protein: CASSARTSPSYNEQFF.

This chain uses TRBV7-9 with TRBJ2-1; the match to TRBD1 covers 7 bases. CDR3 size: 13 residues. CDR1 and CDR2 from the germline V gene are SEHNR and FQNEAQ (reference sequence). V lost 8 bases to trimming and J lost 4 bases; unmatched junction nucleotides: 5. The CDR3, as DNA: TGTGCCAGCGGGACAGTCACGTACAATGAGCAGTTCTTC. Protein sequence: CASGTVTYNEQFF. The entire variable domain, with the rest obtained from reference TRBV7-9 and TRBJ2-1, is as follows: DTGVSQNPRHKITKRGQNVTFRCDPISEHNRLYWYRQTLGQGPEFLTYFQNEAQLEKSRLLSDRFSAERPKGSFSTLEIQRTEQGDSAMYLCASGTVTYNEQFFGPGTRLTVL.

In its sample, this clone was seen once. The chain is built from TRBV27 and TRBJ2-1; perhaps TRBD2 as D (5 bases). Trimming left V 6 bases short and J 0 bases short, with 15 bases between. Germline V gene lookup returns CDR1 MNHEY and CDR2 SMNVEV (reference sequence). This CDR3 region has 16 residues. For the CDR3, the DNA is TGTGCCAGCAGCTCGCGGGCAGTAAGCTCCTACAATGAGCAGTTCTTC. Translated, it gives CASSSRAVSSYNEQFF.

The rearrangement links TRBV28 to TRBJ2-2; tentatively, D is TRBD2 (6 bases). CDR3 size: 15 residues. V shed 3 bases and J shed 3 bases, with 11 bases lying between them. Germline loops: CDR1 MDHEN, CDR2 SYDVKM. Here the CDR3 reads CASSFGGFDTGELFF. CDR3 nucleotide sequence: TGTGCCAGCAGTTTCGGGGGTTTTGACACCGGGGAGCTGTTTTTT. Using reference TRBV28 and TRBJ2-2 for the parts outside the CDR3, the full variable domain is DVKVTQSSRYLVKRTGEKVFLECVQDMDHENMFWYRQDPGLGLRLIYFSYDVKMKEKGDIPEGYSVSREKKERFSLILESASTNQTSMYLCASSFGGFDTGELFFGEGSRLTVL.

This chain links TRBV6-5 with TRBJ1-1; perhaps TRBD1 as D (6 bases). Trimming shortened V by 3 bases and J by 3 bases, and 11 bases separated the two germline ends. There are 14 residues in the CDR3. Germline V gives CDR1 MNHEY, CDR2 SVGAGI. This CDR3 reads CASSYAGAHTEAFF. The CDR3 DNA sequence: TGTGCCAGCAGTTATGCAGGGGCTCACACTGAAGCTTTCTTT.

This chain links TRBV9 with TRBJ1-2, with 10 bases aligning to TRBD1. V lost 7 bases, J lost 0 bases, and 15 bases stayed unmatched. This CDR3 comprises 18 residues. CDR1 SGDLS and CDR2 YYNGEE come from the germline V gene. For the CDR3, the DNA is TGTGCCAGCTCCCGCGGGACAGGGGATATTTTGGCTAACTATGGCTACACCTTC. The encoded protein is CASSRGTGDILANYGYTF.